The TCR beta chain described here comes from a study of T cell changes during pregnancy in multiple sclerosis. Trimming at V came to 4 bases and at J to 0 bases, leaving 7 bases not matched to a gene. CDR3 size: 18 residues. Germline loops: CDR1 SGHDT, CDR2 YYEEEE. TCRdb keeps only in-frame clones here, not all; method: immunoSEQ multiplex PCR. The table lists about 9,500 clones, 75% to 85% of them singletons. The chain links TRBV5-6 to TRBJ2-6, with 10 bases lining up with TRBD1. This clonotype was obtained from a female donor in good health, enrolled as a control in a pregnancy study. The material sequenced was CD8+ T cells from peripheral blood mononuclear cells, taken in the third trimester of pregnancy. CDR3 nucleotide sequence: TGTGCCAGCAGCCGAGGGGGACAGGGGAGCTCTGGGGCCAACGTCCTGACTTTC. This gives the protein CASSRGGQGSSGANVLTF.